This TCR beta chain was observed in a study of shared clonotypes between healthy human individuals. Looking at the study overall: The donors, two women and a few men, were aged 18 to 49.

Notes on the study in general: The researchers took only blood, and tissue repertoires probably look different. A handful of donors showed sharing of about 4.8% of naive CD4 clonotypes.

Note on this clone: The antigen remains unidentified.

V lost 2 bases and J 5 bases, leaving 15 bases between the germline ends. The CDR3 is made up of 16 amino acids. In germline, CDR1 is MGHDK, CDR2 SYGVNS. CD45RO-negative cells were positively selected for CCR7, leaving out terminally differentiated effector memory CD45RA+ cells. At the deep level, the assay was run. Method: immunoSEQ multiplex PCR; TCRdb's copy keeps in-frame clones and lacks some. Of 550,000 to 750,000 clones listed, nearly 97% are singletons. Material: naive CD8+ T cells sorted from blood. The V and J genes are TRBV25-1 and TRBJ1-4; unclear D gene. This TCR came from a woman between 25 and 40 years old in good health. The CDR3 DNA reads TGTGCCAGCAGTGAACCCCTCTGGGATGCAAATGAAAAACTGTTTTTT. It codes for CASSEPLWDANEKLFF.